This entry lists 9 T cell receptor beta chains sequenced from one sample in a study of human T cells and chemical hapten exposure. Via MiXCR, TCRdb re-called the RACE reads, giving one row per CDR3 protein. The sample includes 80,000 to 100,000 distinct CDR3 sequences, around 11% of them seen just once. The time point was: patch test 1, 2 weeks after DPC sensitization. Treatment described: therapeutic diphenylcyclopropenone sensitization with weekly scalp DPC. The specimen was whole blood, collected in connection with sensitization to the hapten diphenylcyclopropenone (DPC). These receptors came from a woman between 40 and 55 years old with alopecia areata. Some clones in this sample may be carry-over from other donors' samples.

This clonotype was observed a handful of times. The gene calls are TRBV7-6 and TRBJ2-2; maybe TRBD1 (6 bases). The germline gives CDR1 SGHVS, CDR2 FNYEAQ. The CDR3 is made up of 14 amino acids. Trimming took 4 bases from V and 4 from J, leaving 10 bases between them. As DNA, the CDR3 is TGTGCCAGCAGCTACAGGGTGTCCACCGGGGAGCTGTTTTTT. Its protein product is CASSYRVSTGELFF.

This clonotype came up many times. The chain is built from TRBV2 and TRBJ2-5, with 7 positions matching TRBD1. The CDR3 consists of 13 residues. Germline CDR1 SNHLY, CDR2 FYNNEI. V lost 7 bases to trimming and J lost 2 bases; unmatched junction nucleotides: 4. The CDR3 bases are TGTGCCAGCAACCTACAGGGGCAAGAGACCCAGTACTTC. This gives the protein CASNLQGQETQYF.

V gene TRBV15 combines with J gene TRBJ1-2; D not certain. The CDR3 is made up of 15 amino acids. Germline CDR1 and CDR2: LNHNV and YYDKDF (reference sequence). With 3 bases removed from V and 4 bases from J, the gap between germline ends came to 15 bases. For the CDR3, the DNA is TGTGCCACCAGCAGCCTACTCCCGGGAGGCTATGGCTACACCTTC. Its translation: CATSSLLPGGYGYTF.

The CDR3 nucleotides read TGTGCCAGCAGGTTAGACAGGGGGGCCTATAATTCACCCCTCCACTTT. This codes for CASRLDRGAYNSPLHF. The chain links TRBV2 to TRBJ1-6; 9 bases fit TRBD1. This CDR3 has 16 amino acids. Looked up from germline, CDR1 is SNHLY and CDR2 is FYNNEI. Trimming at V came to 6 bases and at J to 2 bases, leaving 5 bases not matched to a gene.

This clonotype was seen many times. The J gene is TRBJ2-7, the V gene TRBV20-1; D may be TRBD1 or TRBD2 (6 bases each). The CDR3 contains 16 residues. CDR1 is DFQATT and CDR2 is SNEGSKA in the germline V gene (reference sequence). The ends were cut back, 3 bases at V and 2 bases at J, with 20 bases in the middle. CDR3: CSASARGGTSTYEQYF. The CDR3 nucleotides read TGCAGTGCTAGTGCCAGGGGCGGGACGTCCACCTACGAGCAGTACTTC.

This clonotype showed up just a few times. This chain links TRBV7-9 with TRBJ2-7; 9 bases match TRBD2. Germline V CDR1 and CDR2: SEHNR, FQNEAQ (reference sequence). This CDR3 spans 11 amino acids. Trimming took 8 bases from V and 12 from J; bases not matched to a gene: 8. The CDR3: CASSTSGAWYF. For the CDR3, the DNA is TGTGCCAGCTCGACTAGCGGCGCATGGTACTTC.

In its sample, this clonotype was seen a few times. The chain employs TRBV18 and TRBJ2-7; D gene uncertain. The CDR3 is made up of 13 amino acids. With 2 bases removed from V and 2 bases from J, the gap between germline ends came to 7 bases. Germline V lookup: CDR1 KGHSH, CDR2 LQKENI. The CDR3 here is CASSPGVPYEQYF. CDR3 nucleotides: TGTGCCAGCTCACCAGGCGTCCCCTACGAGCAGTACTTC.

This clonotype was detected once. V usage is TRBV11-2 and J usage is TRBJ2-1; 15 bases line up with TRBD2. Unmatched junction bases numbered 8, after V lost 2 bases and J lost 9 bases. Germline V CDR1 and CDR2: SGHAT, FQNNGV. The CDR3 runs 17 residues. The CDR3 here is CASSLPGGTSGRSEQFF. The CDR3 region has the DNA TGTGCCAGCAGCTTACCGGGCGGGACTAGCGGGAGGAGTGAGCAGTTCTTC. The full variable domain, completed using reference TRBV11-2 and TRBJ2-1, is EAGVAQSPRYKIIEKRQSVAFWCNPISGHATLYWYQQILGQGPKLLIQFQNNGVVDDSQLPKDRFSAERLKGVDSTLKIQPAKLEDSAVYLCASSLPGGTSGRSEQFFGPGTRLTVL.

As DNA, the CDR3 is TGTGCCAGCAGCCACTTAATGGTGGCGCAGTTCTTC. This sequence encodes CASSHLMVAQFF. The V and J genes are TRBV14 and TRBJ2-1, with D hard to call. The CDR3 spans 12 residues. V gave up 3 bases and J gave up 12 bases, with 12 bases separating them. Germline V gene data show CDR1 as SGHDN and CDR2 as FVKESK.